This T cell receptor (beta chain) was obtained from a study of identical twins. Study-wide results and limits: In cord blood, abundant beta clonotypes had fewer insertions; memory showed no trend. Those out-of-frame alpha sequences shared by twins showed an excess of low generation probability.

A universal primer site arose from template switching, and cDNA bore unique molecular identifiers. Via MiXCR, TCRdb re-called the 5' RACE reads, giving one row per CDR3 protein. The repertoire holds about 530,000 distinct CDR3 sequences, with about 15% as singletons. Concerning this clonotype itself: Its antigen remains unknown.

The germline V gene has CDR1 LNHNV and CDR2 YYDKDF (reference sequence). There are 17 residues in the CDR3. With 2 bases clipped from V and 2 bases from J, the junction kept 6 bases outside the gene matches. There were only healthy Caucasians among the donors. These same records also appear under a second study, on yellow fever vaccine responses in identical twins.

The chain employs TRBV15 and TRBJ2-1, with 10 bases fitting TRBD1. This clonotype was sampled from a woman between 18 and 30 years old in good health. Sequences were obtained from CD4+ T cells sorted from blood. CDR3 residues: CATSRTPGQGTYNEQFF. The CDR3 DNA follows: TGTGCCACCAGCAGAACACCGGGACAGGGGACCTACAATGAGCAGTTCTTC.